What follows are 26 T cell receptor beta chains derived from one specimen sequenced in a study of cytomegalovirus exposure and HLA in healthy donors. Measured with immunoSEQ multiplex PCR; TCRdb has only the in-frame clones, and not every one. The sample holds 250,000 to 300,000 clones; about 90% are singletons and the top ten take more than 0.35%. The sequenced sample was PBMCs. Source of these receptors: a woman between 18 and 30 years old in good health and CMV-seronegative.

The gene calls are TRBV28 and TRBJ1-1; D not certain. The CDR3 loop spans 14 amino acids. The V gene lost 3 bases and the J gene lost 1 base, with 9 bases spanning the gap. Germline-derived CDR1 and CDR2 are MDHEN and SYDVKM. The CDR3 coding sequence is TGTGCCAGCAGTTTTGGGCACTCGAACACTGAAGCTTTCTTT. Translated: CASSFGHSNTEAFF.

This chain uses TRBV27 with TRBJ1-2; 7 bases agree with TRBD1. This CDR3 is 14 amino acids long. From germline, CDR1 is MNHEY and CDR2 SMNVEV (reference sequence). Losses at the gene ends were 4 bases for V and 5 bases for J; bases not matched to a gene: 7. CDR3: CASSSLQGRYGYTF. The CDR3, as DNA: TGTGCCAGCAGTTCCCTACAGGGGCGGTATGGCTACACCTTC.

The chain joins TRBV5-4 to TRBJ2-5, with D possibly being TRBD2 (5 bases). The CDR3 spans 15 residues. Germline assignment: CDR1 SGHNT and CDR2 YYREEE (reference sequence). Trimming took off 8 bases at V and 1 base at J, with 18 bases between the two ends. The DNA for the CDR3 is TGTGCCAGTGGTTCCGGGGTGGGCCTCCAAGAGACCCAGTACTTC. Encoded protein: CASGSGVGLQETQYF.

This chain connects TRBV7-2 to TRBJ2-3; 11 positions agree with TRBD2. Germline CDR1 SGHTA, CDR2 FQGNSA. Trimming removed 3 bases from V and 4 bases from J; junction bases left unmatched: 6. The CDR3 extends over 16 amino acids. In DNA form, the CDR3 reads TGTGCCAGCAGCTTCTTAGCGGGGGGGCGAGCAGATACGCAGTATTTT. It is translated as CASSFLAGGRADTQYF.

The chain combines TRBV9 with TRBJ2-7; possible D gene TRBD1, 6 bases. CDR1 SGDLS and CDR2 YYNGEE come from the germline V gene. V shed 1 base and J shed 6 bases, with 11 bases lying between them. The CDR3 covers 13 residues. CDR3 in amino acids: CASSVRWGLEQYF. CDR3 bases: TGTGCCAGCAGCGTACGTTGGGGGCTCGAGCAGTACTTC.

The CDR3 nucleotides are TGTGCCAGCAGTTACCCGGGACAGGGGACCTATGGCTACACCTTC. Translation gives CASSYPGQGTYGYTF. The chain couples TRBV28 to TRBJ1-2; 10 nucleotides align to TRBD1. The CDR3 sequence is 15 residues long. In germline, CDR1 is MDHEN, CDR2 SYDVKM. V was clipped by 4 bases and J by 4 bases; unmatched bases: 6.

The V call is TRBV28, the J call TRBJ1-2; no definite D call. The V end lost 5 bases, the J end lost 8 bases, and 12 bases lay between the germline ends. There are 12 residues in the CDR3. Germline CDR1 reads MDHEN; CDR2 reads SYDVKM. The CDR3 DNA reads TGTGCCAGCAGTCGACAAACCGGAGGCTACACCTTC. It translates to CASSRQTGGYTF.

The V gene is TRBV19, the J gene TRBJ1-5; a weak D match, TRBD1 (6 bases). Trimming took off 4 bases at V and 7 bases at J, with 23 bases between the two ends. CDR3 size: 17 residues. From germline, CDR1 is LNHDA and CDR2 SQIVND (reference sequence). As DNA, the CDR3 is TGTGCCAGTAGTACCCTGGGGGAGGGGACATATGGGCAGCCCCAGCATTTT. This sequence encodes CASSTLGEGTYGQPQHF.

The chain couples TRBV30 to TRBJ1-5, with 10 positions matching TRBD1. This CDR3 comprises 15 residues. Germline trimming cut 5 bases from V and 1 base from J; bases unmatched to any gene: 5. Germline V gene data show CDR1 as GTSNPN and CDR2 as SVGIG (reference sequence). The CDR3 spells CAWDRGRESNQPQHF. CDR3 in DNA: TGTGCCTGGGACAGGGGGCGGGAAAGCAATCAGCCCCAGCATTTT.

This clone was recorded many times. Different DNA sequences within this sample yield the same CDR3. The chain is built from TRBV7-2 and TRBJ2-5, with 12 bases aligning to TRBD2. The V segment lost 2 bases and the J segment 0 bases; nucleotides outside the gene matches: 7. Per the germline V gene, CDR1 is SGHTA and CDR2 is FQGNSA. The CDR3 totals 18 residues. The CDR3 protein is CASSLYSSGGVYQETQYF. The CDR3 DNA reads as TGTGCCAGCAGCTTATATTCTAGCGGGGGGGTGTACCAAGAGACCCAGTACTTC.

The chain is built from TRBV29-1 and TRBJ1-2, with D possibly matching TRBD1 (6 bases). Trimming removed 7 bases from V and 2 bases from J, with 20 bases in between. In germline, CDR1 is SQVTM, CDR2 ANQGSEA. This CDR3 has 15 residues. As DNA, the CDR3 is TGCAGCGATTTATGGGTGGCCACAGGGAACTATGGCTACACCTTC. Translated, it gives CSDLWVATGNYGYTF.

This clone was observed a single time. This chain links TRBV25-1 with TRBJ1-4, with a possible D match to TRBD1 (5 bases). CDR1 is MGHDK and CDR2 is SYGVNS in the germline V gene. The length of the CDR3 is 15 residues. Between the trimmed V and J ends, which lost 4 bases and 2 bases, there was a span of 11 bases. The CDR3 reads CASSVTGPTNEKLFF. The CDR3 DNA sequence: TGTGCCAGCAGTGTAACAGGCCCCACTAATGAAAAACTGTTTTTT.

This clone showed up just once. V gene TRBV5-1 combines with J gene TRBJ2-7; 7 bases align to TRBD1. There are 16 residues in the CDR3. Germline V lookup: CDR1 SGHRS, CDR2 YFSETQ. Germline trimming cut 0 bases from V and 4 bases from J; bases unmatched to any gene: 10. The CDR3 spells CASSLASTGQGYEQYF. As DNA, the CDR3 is TGCGCCAGCAGCTTGGCCTCGACAGGGCAGGGATACGAGCAGTACTTC.

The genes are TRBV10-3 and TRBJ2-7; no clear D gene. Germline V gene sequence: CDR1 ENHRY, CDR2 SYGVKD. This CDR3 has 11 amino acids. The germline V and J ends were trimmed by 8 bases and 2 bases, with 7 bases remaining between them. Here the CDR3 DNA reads TGTGCCATCGGGCAGGCCTACGAGCAGTACTTC. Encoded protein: CAIGQAYEQYF.

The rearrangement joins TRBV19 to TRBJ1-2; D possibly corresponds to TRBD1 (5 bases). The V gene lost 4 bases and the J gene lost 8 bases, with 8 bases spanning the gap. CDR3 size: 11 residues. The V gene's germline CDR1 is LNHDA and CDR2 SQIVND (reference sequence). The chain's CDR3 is CASSTGSGYTF. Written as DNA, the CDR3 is TGTGCCAGTAGTACAGGGTCCGGCTACACCTTC.

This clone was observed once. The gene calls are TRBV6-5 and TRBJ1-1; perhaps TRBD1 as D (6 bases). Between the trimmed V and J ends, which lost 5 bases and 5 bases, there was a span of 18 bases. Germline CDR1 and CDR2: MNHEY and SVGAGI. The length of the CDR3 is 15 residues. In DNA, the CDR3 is TGTGCCAGCAGTCACCGAGGGGGGACTAATACTGAAGCTTTCTTT. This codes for CASSHRGGTNTEAFF.

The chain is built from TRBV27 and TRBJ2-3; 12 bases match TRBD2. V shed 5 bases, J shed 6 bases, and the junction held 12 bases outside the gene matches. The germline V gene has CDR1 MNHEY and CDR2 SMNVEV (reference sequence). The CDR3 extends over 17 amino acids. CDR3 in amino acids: CASSESGLAGSGDTQYF. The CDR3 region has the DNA TGTGCCAGCAGTGAAAGTGGACTAGCGGGGTCCGGGGATACGCAGTATTTT.

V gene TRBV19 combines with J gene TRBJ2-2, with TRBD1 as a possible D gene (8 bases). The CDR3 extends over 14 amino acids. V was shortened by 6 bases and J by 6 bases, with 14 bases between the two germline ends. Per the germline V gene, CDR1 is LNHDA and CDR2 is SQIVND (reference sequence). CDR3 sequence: CASRGQAGAGELFF. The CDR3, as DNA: TGTGCCAGTAGGGGACAGGCGGGGGCCGGGGAGCTGTTTTTT.

Here the CDR3 DNA reads TGTGCCAGCAGCTTCTGGGGATCGGGGAACTCCTACGAGCAGTACTTC. Translated: CASSFWGSGNSYEQYF. The J gene is TRBJ2-7, the V gene TRBV5-6; tentatively, D is TRBD2 (5 bases). V shed 2 bases and J shed 0 bases, with 15 bases lying between them. The CDR3 has 16 residues. Germline CDR1 SGHDT, CDR2 YYEEEE.

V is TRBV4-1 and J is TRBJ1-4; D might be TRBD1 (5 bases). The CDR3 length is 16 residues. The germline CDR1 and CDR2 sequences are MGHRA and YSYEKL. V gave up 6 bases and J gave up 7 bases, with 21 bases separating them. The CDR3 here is CASREEGQGLVEKLFF. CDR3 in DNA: TGCGCCAGCAGGGAAGAGGGTCAGGGACTCGTTGAAAAACTGTTTTTT.

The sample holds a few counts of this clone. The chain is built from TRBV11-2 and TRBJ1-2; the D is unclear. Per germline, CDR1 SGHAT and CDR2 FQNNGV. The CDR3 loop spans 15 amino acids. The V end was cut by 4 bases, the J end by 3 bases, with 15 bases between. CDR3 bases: TGTGCCAGCAGCTCCCTTATCGAGGAGGACTATGGCTACACCTTC. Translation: CASSSLIEEDYGYTF.

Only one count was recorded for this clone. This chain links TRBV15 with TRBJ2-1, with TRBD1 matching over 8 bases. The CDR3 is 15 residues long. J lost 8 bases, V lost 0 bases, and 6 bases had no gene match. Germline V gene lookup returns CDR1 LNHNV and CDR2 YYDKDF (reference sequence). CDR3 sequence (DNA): TGTGCCACCAGCAGAGATCCAGGGGGCCTTGATGAGCAGTTCTTC. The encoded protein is CATSRDPGGLDEQFF.

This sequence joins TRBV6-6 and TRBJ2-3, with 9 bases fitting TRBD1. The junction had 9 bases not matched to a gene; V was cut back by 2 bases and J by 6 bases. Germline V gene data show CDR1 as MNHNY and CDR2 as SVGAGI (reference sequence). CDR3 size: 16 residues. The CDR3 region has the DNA TGTGCCAGCAGTTACCAAACACAGGGGGCGCAGGATACGCAGTATTTT. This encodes CASSYQTQGAQDTQYF.

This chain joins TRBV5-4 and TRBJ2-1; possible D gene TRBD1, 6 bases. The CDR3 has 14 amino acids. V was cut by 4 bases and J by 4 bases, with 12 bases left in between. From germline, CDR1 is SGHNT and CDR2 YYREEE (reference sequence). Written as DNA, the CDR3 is TGTGCCAGCAGCCCACGGGACAAGTACAATGAGCAGTTCTTC. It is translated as CASSPRDKYNEQFF.

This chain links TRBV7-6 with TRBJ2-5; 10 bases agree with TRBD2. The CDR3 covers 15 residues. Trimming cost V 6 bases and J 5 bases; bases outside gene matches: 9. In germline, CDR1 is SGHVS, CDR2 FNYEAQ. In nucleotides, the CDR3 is TGTGCCAGCAGTCCCCCGGGACTAGCGTCTGAGACCCAGTACTTC. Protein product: CASSPPGLASETQYF.

CDR3: CASSPSGALAKNIQYF. The CDR3 bases are TGCGCCAGCAGCCCAAGCGGGGCCCTAGCCAAAAACATTCAGTACTTC. V usage is TRBV4-3 and J usage is TRBJ2-4, with TRBD2 matching over 7 bases. The CDR3 runs 16 residues. The germline V gene encodes CDR1 LGHNA and CDR2 YSLEER. The V segment lost 4 bases and the J segment 0 bases; nucleotides outside the gene matches: 6.